What follows describes a single T cell receptor beta chain. What it binds is unknown. Exclusion followed for patients with uncontrolled infection, other autoimmune disease, pregnancy or lactation. Fresh peripheral blood, under 13 ml, was the source of the PBMCs. This record belongs to a study of T cells in Graves' hyperthyroidism and ophthalmopathy. Study conclusions and caveats: The authors' 13 V-J model separated ophthalmopathy from stable hyperthyroidism.

Looked up from germline, CDR1 is LGHDT and CDR2 is YNNKEL (reference sequence). The CDR3 totals 16 residues. Unmatched junction bases numbered 9, after V lost 1 base and J lost 9 bases. Researchers took RNA transcripts and amplified the TCR beta CDR3 regions from them. The primer set for the first-round RT-PCR of the TCR CDR3 was HTBI. TCRdb re-derived calls from the multiplex PCR reads in MiXCR, one entry per CDR3 protein. The data contain 700,000 or so distinct CDR3 sequences, around 17% of them singletons. This chain uses TRBV3-1 with TRBJ2-1, with 10 bases lining up with TRBD2. The receptor was derived from a man between 18 and 29 years old with Graves' hyperthyroidism. Sequenced input: blood. This chain's CDR3 is CASSQVGLAGAVEQFF. The CDR3 coding sequence is TGTGCCAGCAGCCAAGTAGGGCTAGCGGGAGCCGTTGAGCAGTTCTTC.